These 3 T cell receptor beta chains were all obtained from the same sample, sequenced in a study of glioma-infiltrating T cells. Amplification of TCR alpha and beta CDR3 regions from RNA used iRepertoire nested multiplex PCR. TCRdb independently ran MiXCR on the multiplex PCR reads; one entry per CDR3 protein. The repertoire holds under 200,000 distinct CDR3 sequences, around 40% seen once, with 5.2% in the top ten. Specimen: glioma tissue, nonneoplastic brain tissue, or PBMCs (not recorded which). The receptors originated from a human donor with low-grade glioma or glioblastoma, undergoing nonglioma brain surgery, or in good health (not recorded which).

The chain uses TRBV7-2 and TRBJ2-5; 8 nucleotides align to TRBD2. Germline assignment: CDR1 SGHTA and CDR2 FQGNSA. The ends lost 1 base at V and 3 bases at J; junction bases unmatched: 4. This CDR3 region has 15 residues. The CDR3 region has the DNA TGTGCCAGCAGCTTAGTAGAACTAGCGGAAGAGACCCAGTACTTC. Translation gives CASSLVELAEETQYF.

As concerns this clonotype: This could be a read error, since a much larger clone is one nucleotide away. The gene calls are TRBV28 and TRBJ2-5, with D uncertain. Germline CDR1 reads MDHEN; CDR2 reads SYDVKM. The CDR3 runs to 13 residues. CDR3 coding DNA: TGTGCCAGCAGTTTAAATAGCCAAGAGACCCAGAACTTC. The encoded protein is CASSLNSQETQNF.

A remark on this clonotype: Germline is not matched at one junction end, which may reflect a read error. This chain uses TRBV5-4 with TRBJ1-1, with D tentatively TRBD1 (5 bases). The CDR3 totals 13 residues. Germline V lookup: CDR1 SGHNT, CDR2 YYREEE (reference sequence). The CDR3 loop reads CARSLGPETEAFF. The CDR3 DNA reads TGTGCCAGAAGCTTGGGGCCAGAGACTGAAGCTTTCTTT.